Shown below are 28 T cell receptor beta chains from a single sample sequenced in a study of T cells after yellow fever vaccination. TCRdb analysed the 5' RACE reads with MiXCR anew, one entry per CDR3 protein. Among about 630,000 distinct CDR3 sequences listed, about 12% were seen once. The input for sequencing was PBMCs, taken on the day of the yellow fever booster vaccination. All receptors come from a man aged 25-45 years who received the YFV17D yellow fever vaccine.

In its sample, this clonotype was seen a few times. This rearrangement joins TRBV11-2 to TRBJ2-1; 12 bases agree with TRBD2. From germline, CDR1 is SGHAT and CDR2 FQNNGV. V dropped 0 bases and J dropped 7; count of bases not matched to a gene: 7. The CDR3 contains 17 residues. In DNA form, the CDR3 reads TGTGCCAGCAGCTTAGAGTCTCAGACTAGCGGGAGTAATGAGCAGTTCTTC. Residues: CASSLESQTSGSNEQFF.

This clonotype was detected only a few times. The chain employs TRBV5-1 and TRBJ2-1; D may be TRBD1 or TRBD2 (5 bases each). This CDR3 has 14 amino acids. Germline V gene data show CDR1 as SGHRS and CDR2 as YFSETQ. Between the trimmed V and J ends, which lost 1 base and 5 bases, there was a span of 10 bases. The CDR3 region is CASSLSRGDNEQFF. DNA for the CDR3: TGCGCCAGCAGCTTGTCTAGGGGAGACAATGAGCAGTTCTTC.

J is TRBJ2-1 and V is TRBV12-3 or TRBV12-4; D might be TRBD1 or TRBD2, each matching 5 bases. V dropped 6 bases and J dropped 7 bases, with 19 bases sitting between them. The CDR3 consists of 15 residues. Here the CDR3 DNA reads TGTGCCAGCAGCCCCGGGGCCCTGAGTGGTAATGAGCAGTTCTTC. It encodes CASSPGALSGNEQFF.

The J gene is TRBJ2-3, the V gene TRBV21-1; the table calls TRBD1, which could not be checked here. TRBV21-1 represents a pseudogene. This CDR3 contains 14 residues. The DNA for the CDR3 is TGTGCCAGCCCTGAACCAGGGCACACAGATACGCAGTATTTT. Protein product: CASPEPGHTDTQYF.

The rearrangement joins TRBV20-1 to TRBJ1-4; weak D call: TRBD1 (6 bases). Per the germline V gene, CDR1 is DFQATT and CDR2 is SNEGSKA (reference sequence). This CDR3 is 12 amino acids long. CDR3 amino acids: CSRRGENEKLFF. The CDR3 DNA reads TGCAGCCGTAGGGGGGAGAATGAAAAACTGTTTTTT.

The sample holds a few counts of this clonotype. This chain joins TRBV12-3 or TRBV12-4 and TRBJ2-2, with 8 bases matching TRBD1. This CDR3 contains 16 residues. V lost 5 bases, J lost 4 bases, and 9 bases stayed unmatched. The CDR3 spells CASSIEAGGVTGELFF. Written as DNA, the CDR3 is TGTGCCAGCAGTATTGAGGCAGGGGGCGTCACCGGGGAGCTGTTTTTT.

The gene calls are TRBV5-5 and TRBJ2-5; 10 bases line up with TRBD2. The germline V gene encodes CDR1 SGHKS and CDR2 YYEKEE (reference sequence). J was trimmed by 5 bases and V by 0 bases; bases with no gene match: 7. The CDR3 contains 16 residues. The CDR3 DNA follows: TGTGCCAGCAGCTTGGGCGATAGCGGGAGGACGGAGACCCAGTACTTC. Translating gives CASSLGDSGRTETQYF.

V is TRBV12-3 or TRBV12-4 and J is TRBJ2-7, with D possibly called TRBD1 or TRBD2 (5 bases each). Trimming took 5 bases from V and 2 from J, leaving 16 bases between them. This CDR3 comprises 15 residues. CDR3 coding DNA: TGTGCCAGCAGTGTCCGGGACGGCTCTACCTACGAGCAGTACTTC. Protein: CASSVRDGSTYEQYF.

This clonotype appeared a few times. The chain employs TRBV20-1 and TRBJ1-2; D not certain. There are 15 residues in the CDR3. Germline V gene sequence: CDR1 DFQATT, CDR2 SNEGSKA (reference sequence). Trimming stripped 1 base from V and 0 bases from J, with 12 bases between. CDR3 residues: CSARVSHRANYGYTF. CDR3 nucleotide sequence: TGCAGTGCTAGAGTTAGCCACAGAGCTAACTATGGCTACACCTTC.

Only a few counts were recorded for this clonotype. The rearrangement joins TRBV29-1 to TRBJ1-4, with D maybe TRBD1 (6 bases). Trimming removed 3 bases from V and 8 bases from J, with 13 bases in between. The germline CDR1 and CDR2 sequences are SQVTM and ANQGSEA. The CDR3 covers 13 residues. The CDR3 nucleotides are TGCAGCGTTGACAGGGGCGGAGGCGAAAAACTGTTTTTT. It encodes CSVDRGGGEKLFF.

This clonotype was recorded many times. This sequence joins TRBV20-1 and TRBJ1-5; D might be TRBD1 (5 bases). Trimming left V 1 base short and J 0 bases short, with 7 bases between. CDR1 is DFQATT and CDR2 is SNEGSKA in the germline V gene (reference sequence). This CDR3 spans 14 amino acids. The CDR3 region is CSARGGPSNQPQHF. CDR3 DNA: TGCAGTGCTAGAGGGGGCCCTAGCAATCAGCCCCAGCATTTT.

This clonotype was detected many times. This chain links TRBV10-3 with TRBJ2-7; D unclear. V lost 4 bases, J lost 1 base, and 8 bases lay in between. The CDR3 has 13 residues. Looked up from germline, CDR1 is ENHRY and CDR2 is SYGVKD. CDR3 loop: CAISGKESYEQYF. DNA for the CDR3: TGTGCCATCAGTGGAAAAGAGTCCTACGAGCAGTACTTC.

This chain connects TRBV5-1 to TRBJ2-1; D perhaps matches TRBD2 (6 bases). The CDR3 covers 16 residues. From germline, CDR1 is SGHRS and CDR2 YFSETQ. Trimming took off 0 bases at V and 4 bases at J, with 14 bases between the two ends. The CDR3 DNA is TGCGCCAGCAGCTTGGGGTCCCTAAGCGGGTACAATGAGCAGTTCTTC. Its translation is CASSLGSLSGYNEQFF.

V is TRBV15 and J is TRBJ2-5; 10 bases agree with TRBD1. The V gene end was trimmed by 5 bases and the J gene end by 5 bases; junction bases not matched to a gene: 8. This CDR3 has 15 residues. CDR1 is LNHNV and CDR2 is YYDKDF in the germline V gene (reference sequence). The CDR3, as DNA: TGTGCCACCAGCTACGGGACAGGGGAAAGGGAGACCCAGTACTTC. It is translated as CATSYGTGERETQYF.

This chain joins TRBV29-1 and TRBJ2-3; tentative D call: TRBD2 (6 bases). The germline gives CDR1 SQVTM, CDR2 ANQGSEA. CDR3 length: 12 amino acids. V was pared by 2 bases and J by 8 bases, with 11 bases between. CDR3: CSVELRGGTQYF. The DNA of the CDR3 is TGCAGCGTTGAACTGAGGGGAGGTACGCAGTATTTT.

The chain joins TRBV18 to TRBJ2-2; 9 bases map to TRBD2. After removal of 3 bases from V and 3 bases from J, the junction contained 5 bases not matched to a gene. This CDR3 is built from 16 residues. Germline loops: CDR1 KGHSH, CDR2 LQKENI. The CDR3 DNA follows: TGTGCCAGCTCACCCAGACTAGCGGAGTACACCGGGGAGCTGTTTTTT. Translated, it gives CASSPRLAEYTGELFF.

This clonotype was recorded a few times. The gene calls are TRBV18 and TRBJ1-5; tentative D call: TRBD1 (5 bases). The CDR3 spans 13 residues. Germline CDR1 is KGHSH and CDR2 is LQKENI. V dropped 8 bases and J dropped 5 bases, with 13 bases sitting between them. The CDR3, as DNA: TGTGCCAGCAGTCCCACCAGGGATCAGCCCCAGCATTTT. Translating gives CASSPTRDQPQHF.

This clonotype appeared a few times. This chain joins TRBV27 and TRBJ1-5; D is undetermined. Deletions cut 4 bases from V and 10 bases from J, with 17 bases between. CDR1 and CDR2 from the germline V gene are MNHEY and SMNVEV (reference sequence). The CDR3 loop spans 14 amino acids. The CDR3 loop is CASSYSSVHRPQHF. The CDR3 nucleotides read TGTGCCAGCAGTTATTCCAGTGTGCATCGACCCCAGCATTTT.

The chain couples TRBV11-2 to TRBJ2-2; 12 nucleotides line up with TRBD2. Looked up from germline, CDR1 is SGHAT and CDR2 is FQNNGV. Trimming at V came to 1 base and at J to 5 bases, leaving 14 bases not matched to a gene. There are 20 residues in the CDR3. CDR3 in DNA: TGTGCCAGCAGCTTAGTTGCCCGGTATGGACTAGCGGGAAGGACCGGGGAGCTGTTTTTT. Encoded protein: CASSLVARYGLAGRTGELFF.

This clonotype was seen only a few times. V usage is TRBV10-2 and J usage is TRBJ1-1, with no clear D. Germline V gene data show CDR1 as WSHSY and CDR2 as SAAADI. Trimming cost V 2 bases and J 4 bases, with 5 bases left between them. The CDR3 length is 12 residues. DNA of the CDR3: TGCGCCAGCAGTGAGATGGGCACTGAAGCTTTCTTT. Encoded protein: CASSEMGTEAFF.

This clonotype has just a few counts. The chain is built from TRBV15 and TRBJ1-3; tentatively, D is TRBD1 (5 bases). V lost 0 bases to trimming and J lost 0 bases, with 6 bases between them. The CDR3 sequence is 15 residues long. Germline loops: CDR1 LNHNV, CDR2 YYDKDF (reference sequence). CDR3 DNA: TGTGCCACCAGCAGAGATACAGGCTCTGGAAACACCATATATTTT. This codes for CATSRDTGSGNTIYF.

J is TRBJ2-1 and V is TRBV4-1, with 8 bases lining up with TRBD2. Germline loops: CDR1 MGHRA, CDR2 YSYEKL. V trimming: 5 bases; J trimming: 4 bases; junction bases outside the gene matches: 19. This CDR3 comprises 19 residues. The chain's CDR3 is CASSEVPRAVAGLYNEQFF. CDR3 nucleotide sequence: TGCGCCAGCAGCGAAGTCCCTAGGGCAGTAGCGGGATTGTACAATGAGCAGTTCTTC.

This clonotype occurred many times. The V gene is TRBV6-6, the J gene TRBJ2-2; D call uncertain. The CDR3 sequence is 13 residues long. Per the germline V gene, CDR1 is MNHNY and CDR2 is SVGAGI (reference sequence). Trimming removed 2 bases from V and 6 bases from J, with 7 bases in between. The DNA of the CDR3 is TGTGCCAGCAGTTACGTAGAGGCCGGGGAGCTGTTTTTT. This gives the protein CASSYVEAGELFF.

This clonotype has only a few counts. The chain recombines TRBV5-1 with TRBJ1-2; 9 bases match TRBD1. Looked up from germline, CDR1 is SGHRS and CDR2 is YFSETQ. There are 15 residues in the CDR3. V lost 3 bases to trimming and J lost 5 bases; unmatched junction nucleotides: 8. The CDR3, as DNA: TGCGCCAGCAGCTGGGGGGACAGGGAGGCGTATGGCTACACCTTC. Translated: CASSWGDREAYGYTF.

This clonotype was found a few times. The chain carries TRBV4-3 and TRBJ2-3, with 7 bases matching TRBD2. The length of the CDR3 is 13 residues. The ends lost 1 base at V and 8 bases at J; junction bases unmatched: 3. CDR1 LGHNA and CDR2 YSLEER come from the germline V gene. The CDR3 reads CASSQAGTTTQYF. The CDR3 DNA sequence: TGCGCCAGCAGCCAAGCCGGGACTACTACGCAGTATTTT.

The chain has TRBV3-1 and TRBJ1-3; D is unclear. The CDR3 totals 15 residues. Trimming pared 0 bases from V and 4 bases from J, leaving 10 bases between. Germline V lookup: CDR1 LGHDT, CDR2 YNNKEL (reference sequence). The CDR3 sequence is CASSQEPSHGNTIYF. The CDR3 bases are TGTGCCAGCAGCCAAGAACCTAGTCACGGAAACACCATATATTTT. Looking up the rest from reference TRBV3-1 and TRBJ1-3 gives the full variable domain: DTAVSQTPKYLVTQMGNDKSIKCEQNLGHDTMYWYKQDSKKFLKIMFSYNNKELIINETVPNRFSPKSPDKAHLNLHINSLELGDSAVYFCASSQEPSHGNTIYFGEGSWLTVV.

This clonotype was seen more than once but under ten times. The J gene is TRBJ1-1, the V gene TRBV25-1; D is undetermined. This CDR3 is 13 amino acids long. V gave up 3 bases and J gave up 0 bases, with 5 bases separating them. The germline V gene has CDR1 MGHDK and CDR2 SYGVNS. The CDR3 region has the DNA TGTGCCAGCAGTGACCAGGTGAACACTGAAGCTTTCTTT. Translation: CASSDQVNTEAFF.

This clonotype showed up just a few times. V gene TRBV18 combines with J gene TRBJ1-2, with D tentatively TRBD1 (5 bases). V shed 3 bases and J shed 7 bases, with 18 bases lying between them. Germline CDR1 and CDR2: KGHSH and LQKENI. The CDR3 sequence is 15 residues long. The CDR3 DNA is TGTGCCAGCTCACCCGGGGCCGTAGGAACTCCTGGCTACACCTTC. It yields the protein CASSPGAVGTPGYTF.